Each of the 14 T cell receptor beta chains below was sequenced from the same sample in a study of blood T cell repertoires in COVID-19. The repertoire was sequenced with immunoSEQ multiplex PCR; TCRdb's copy has only in-frame clones and lacks some. Here the sample spans fewer than 350,000 clones, around 88% being singletons. Sequenced sample: peripheral blood. The receptor set was obtained from a woman in her 30s who had recovered from COVID-19.

The chain employs TRBV14 and TRBJ1-1, with D unresolved. Germline V lookup: CDR1 SGHDN, CDR2 FVKESK. The CDR3 covers 14 residues. Trimming took off 3 bases at V and 0 bases at J, with 8 bases between the two ends. The CDR3 bases are TGTGCCAGCAGCCATAATGTTATGAACACTGAAGCTTTCTTT. Its protein product is CASSHNVMNTEAFF. Complete variable domain (other parts from reference TRBV14 and TRBJ1-1): EAGVTQFPSHSVIEKGQTVTLRCDPISGHDNLYWYRRVMGKEIKFLLHFVKESKQDESGMPNNRFLAERTGGTYSTLKVQPAELEDSGVYFCASSHNVMNTEAFFGQGTRLTVV.

The chain employs TRBV29-1 and TRBJ1-2; D is possibly TRBD1 (5 bases). The ends were cut back, 4 bases at V and 0 bases at J, with 9 bases in the middle. This CDR3 is 13 amino acids long. Germline CDR1 SQVTM, CDR2 ANQGSEA. The CDR3 bases are TGCAGCGTTGTCAGGGATACTAACTATGGCTACACCTTC. The encoded protein is CSVVRDTNYGYTF.

The chain is built from TRBV15 and TRBJ2-7, with D perhaps TRBD2 (5 bases). V shed 6 bases and J shed 0 bases, with 9 bases lying between them. The CDR3 consists of 13 residues. CDR1 LNHNV and CDR2 YYDKDF come from the germline V gene (reference sequence). In DNA form, the CDR3 reads TGTGCCACCAGGACGGGGAGCTCCTACGAGCAGTACTTC. This translates into CATRTGSSYEQYF.

This chain links TRBV5-4 with TRBJ2-1; TRBD2 matches at 13 bases. Germline CDR1 SGHNT, CDR2 YYREEE (reference sequence). Trimming removed 4 bases from V and 10 bases from J; junction bases left unmatched: 8. The CDR3 extends over 15 amino acids. CDR3 sequence: CASSQGLAGVNEQFF. CDR3 DNA sequence: TGTGCCAGCAGCCAAGGACTAGCGGGAGTTAACGAGCAGTTCTTC.

The gene calls are TRBV7-8 and TRBJ2-5; perhaps TRBD2 as D (6 bases). Per the germline V gene, CDR1 is SGHVS and CDR2 is FQNEAQ. The CDR3 has 16 residues. Trimming removed 2 bases from V and 3 bases from J, with 16 bases in between. The CDR3 nucleotides are TGTGCCAGCAGCTTAAATAGTGCGGGACGGAAAGAGACCCAGTACTTC. Translated: CASSLNSAGRKETQYF.

J is TRBJ1-1 and V is TRBV19; D gene ambiguous. The CDR3 contains 12 residues. The germline V and J ends were trimmed by 5 bases and 4 bases, with 8 bases remaining between them. Germline CDR1 reads LNHDA; CDR2 reads SQIVND (reference sequence). The CDR3 protein is CASSEGVTEAFF. As DNA, the CDR3 is TGTGCCAGTAGTGAGGGTGTCACTGAAGCTTTCTTT.

This clone was seen only a few times. This chain uses TRBV12-3 or TRBV12-4 with TRBJ1-1; no clear D gene. The CDR3 runs to 13 residues. V shed 1 base and J shed 4 bases, with 7 bases lying between them. DNA for the CDR3: TGTGCCAGCAGTTTAGTACCGGGCACTGAAGCTTTCTTT. Protein sequence: CASSLVPGTEAFF.

The chain combines TRBV3-1 (or the pseudogene TRBV3-2) with TRBJ2-5; D is ambiguous. V lost 3 bases, J lost 4 bases, and 18 bases lay in between. CDR1 and CDR2 from the germline V gene are LGHDT and YNNKEL (reference sequence). The CDR3 covers 16 residues. The CDR3 sequence: CASSHVLVRAAETQYF. CDR3 DNA sequence: TGTGCCAGCAGCCACGTTCTTGTTCGCGCGGCAGAGACCCAGTACTTC.

The J gene is TRBJ2-1, the V gene TRBV27; TRBD1 matches at 8 bases. With V trimmed by 0 bases and J by 3 bases, 7 bases remained unmatched. Germline V CDR1 and CDR2: MNHEY, SMNVEV (reference sequence). The CDR3 is made up of 17 amino acids. CDR3 residues: CASSLSLGTGVYNEQFF. As DNA, the CDR3 is TGTGCCAGCAGTTTATCCCTCGGGACAGGAGTCTACAATGAGCAGTTCTTC.

A few counts support this clone. The chain has TRBV7-8 and TRBJ1-2; 9 bases line up with TRBD1. Germline V CDR1 and CDR2: SGHVS, FQNEAQ. The V gene end was trimmed by 5 bases and the J gene end by 7 bases; junction bases not matched to a gene: 11. There are 15 residues in the CDR3. CDR3 bases: TGTGCCAGCAGCCGACGGGACAGGGATCCTTTTGGCTACACCTTC. It codes for CASSRRDRDPFGYTF.

The chain employs TRBV28 and TRBJ2-2; 7 bases fit TRBD2. Germline assignment: CDR1 MDHEN and CDR2 SYDVKM. There are 14 residues in the CDR3. Germline trimming cut 4 bases from V and 3 bases from J; bases unmatched to any gene: 2. DNA of the CDR3: TGTGCCAGCAGTTGGGCGGGAGACACCGGGGAGCTGTTTTTT. Translation gives CASSWAGDTGELFF.

This clone showed up just a few times. CDR3 amino acids: CASEKSTTYEQYF. The DNA for the CDR3 is TGTGCCAGCGAAAAGTCCACTACCTACGAGCAGTACTTC. The chain recombines TRBV28 with TRBJ2-7; D remains ambiguous. This CDR3 has 13 residues. V dropped 8 bases and J dropped 2 bases, with 13 bases sitting between them. The germline CDR1 and CDR2 sequences are MDHEN and SYDVKM.

The chain joins TRBV11-2 to TRBJ1-3, with no clear D. Looked up from germline, CDR1 is SGHAT and CDR2 is FQNNGV. CDR3 size: 11 residues. Trimming left V 4 bases short and J 9 bases short, with 7 bases between. The CDR3 region is CASSSAGTIYF. The DNA for the CDR3 is TGTGCCAGCAGCTCTGCGGGCACCATATATTTT.

The chain combines TRBV6-1 with TRBJ2-7, with D perhaps matching TRBD2 (7 bases). This CDR3 comprises 15 residues. CDR1 MNHNS and CDR2 SASEGT come from the germline V gene. V dropped 3 bases and J dropped 0 bases, with 12 bases sitting between them. As DNA, the CDR3 is TGTGCCAGCAGTGAGGAGGGGGGGAGCTCCTACGAGCAGTACTTC. Its protein is CASSEEGGSSYEQYF.